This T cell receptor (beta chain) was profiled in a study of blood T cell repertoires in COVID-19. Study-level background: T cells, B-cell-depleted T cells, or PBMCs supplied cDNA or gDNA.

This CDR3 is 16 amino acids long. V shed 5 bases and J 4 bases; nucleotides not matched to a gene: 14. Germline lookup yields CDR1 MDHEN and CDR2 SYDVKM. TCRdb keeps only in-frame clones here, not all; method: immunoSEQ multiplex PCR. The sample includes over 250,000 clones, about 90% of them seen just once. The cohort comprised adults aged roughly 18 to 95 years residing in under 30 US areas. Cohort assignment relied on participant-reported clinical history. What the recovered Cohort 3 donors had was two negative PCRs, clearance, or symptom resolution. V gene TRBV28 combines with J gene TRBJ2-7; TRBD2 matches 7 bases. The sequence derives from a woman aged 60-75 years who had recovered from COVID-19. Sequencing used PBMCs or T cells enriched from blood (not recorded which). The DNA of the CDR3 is TGTGCCAGCAGTCCCAGCGAAGCGGGAAGAGCTTACGAGCAGTACTTC. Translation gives CASSPSEAGRAYEQYF.